Presented here are 28 T cell receptor beta chains from one specimen sequenced in a study of vaccination and CD4 T cells after COVID-19. No antigen is known for these receptors. Treatment defined: roughly 10-day PBMC culture with coronavirus spike peptide pools or control peptides (ViraFEST assay). Collection of the unexposed donor's CD4+ T cells took place before the COVID-19 pandemic (2011-2018). Researchers used the Oncomine TCR Beta short-read assay to sequence DNA from cultured CD4+ T cells. TCRdb passed the PCR reads through MiXCR, listing each CDR3 protein once. The table has 5,900 or so distinct CDR3 sequences, roughly 44% seen once. Material: CD4+ T cells from blood, cultured in vitro. The receptors stem from a human donor in good health.

This chain joins TRBV6-5 and TRBJ1-2; D might be TRBD1 (5 bases). The germline V gene has CDR1 MNHEY and CDR2 SVGAGI. The CDR3 contains 15 residues. V was pared by 3 bases and J by 2 bases, with 13 bases between. The CDR3 spells CASSYGWTPNYGYTF. The CDR3, as DNA: TGTGCCAGCAGTTATGGGTGGACACCCAACTATGGCTACACCTTC.

This clonotype was counted a single time. The chain recombines TRBV5-1 with TRBJ2-2, with D possibly being TRBD1 (5 bases). V lost 1 base, J lost 2 bases, and 9 bases lay in between. Per the germline V gene, CDR1 is SGHRS and CDR2 is YFSETQ. There are 15 residues in the CDR3. The CDR3 region has the DNA TGCGCCAGCAGCTTGCAGGGAACTAACACCGGGGAGCTGTTTTTT. It translates to CASSLQGTNTGELFF.

The chain links TRBV9 to TRBJ1-2, with D unclear. Germline lookup yields CDR1 SGDLS and CDR2 YYNGEE. V lost 4 bases and J lost 5, with 15 bases in between. This CDR3 is 14 amino acids long. The CDR3 sequence: CASSPQVSDYGYTF. In DNA form, the CDR3 reads TGTGCCAGCAGCCCCCAAGTGTCGGATTATGGCTACACCTTC.

This clonotype has only a few counts. V gene TRBV20-1 combines with J gene TRBJ1-5; TRBD1 is a possible D gene (5 bases). The CDR3 is 13 amino acids. With 4 bases removed from V and 4 bases from J, the gap between germline ends came to 11 bases. The V gene's germline CDR1 is DFQATT and CDR2 SNEGSKA (reference sequence). CDR3 sequence: CSAIRDLNQPQHF. CDR3 bases: TGCAGTGCTATCCGGGACCTTAATCAGCCCCAGCATTTT.

In this sample, this clonotype is medium-sized. This chain joins TRBV7-8 and TRBJ1-6; the match to TRBD1 covers 7 bases. This CDR3 comprises 15 residues. V was pared by 4 bases and J by 10 bases, with 10 bases of the junction left unmatched. Germline CDR1 is SGHVS and CDR2 is FQNEAQ. The CDR3 sequence: CASSYTVGGQSPLHF. CDR3 nucleotides: TGTGCCAGCAGCTATACTGTAGGGGGCCAATCACCCCTCCACTTT.

The chain combines TRBV10-2 with TRBJ2-3; D not resolved. Per germline, CDR1 WSHSY and CDR2 SAAADI. V was trimmed by 1 base and J by 7 bases, leaving 6 bases between them. The CDR3 runs 12 residues. CDR3: CASSEWMNTQYF. The DNA of the CDR3 is TGCGCCAGCAGTGAGTGGATGAATACGCAGTATTTT.

This rearrangement joins TRBV7-9 to TRBJ1-1; D remains unclear. In germline, CDR1 is SEHNR, CDR2 FQNEAQ (reference sequence). Trimming removed 1 base from V and 1 base from J, with 7 bases in between. This CDR3 is built from 14 residues. The CDR3 DNA follows: TGTGCCAGCAGCTTAGGACGACCGAACACTGAAGCTTTCTTT. It encodes CASSLGRPNTEAFF.

The chain joins TRBV6-5 to TRBJ1-1; the D is unclear. The CDR3 is 16 residues long. Looked up from germline, CDR1 is MNHEY and CDR2 is SVGAGI. The V gene lost 0 bases and the J gene lost 4 bases, with 15 bases spanning the gap. CDR3 sequence reads: CASSYSTTVFSTEAFF. The CDR3 DNA sequence: TGTGCCAGCAGTTACTCGACGACGGTTTTCAGCACTGAAGCTTTCTTT.

The chain uses TRBV5-1 and TRBJ2-6, with D perhaps matching TRBD1 (6 bases). The CDR3 consists of 18 residues. Trimming took off 0 bases at V and 4 bases at J, with 17 bases between the two ends. CDR1 and CDR2 (germline): SGHRS, YFSETQ. The CDR3 spells CASSLDRAQLTGANVLTF. The CDR3 DNA follows: TGCGCCAGCAGCTTGGACAGGGCCCAACTGACCGGGGCCAACGTCCTGACTTTC.

The rearrangement joins TRBV6-1 to TRBJ1-6, with TRBD1 matching 11 bases. The CDR3 sequence is 16 residues long. After removal of 7 bases from V and 5 bases from J, the junction contained 7 bases not matched to a gene. From germline, CDR1 is MNHNS and CDR2 SASEGT. The CDR3 region is CASTRTGGVNNSPLHF. DNA of the CDR3: TGTGCCAGCACCCGGACAGGGGGCGTTAATAATTCACCCCTCCACTTT.

The CDR3, as DNA: TGTGCCAGCAGCTTCCGGACAGGGGCACCCGGGAATGAGCAGTTCTTC. The encoded protein is CASSFRTGAPGNEQFF. J is TRBJ2-1 and V is TRBV11-2, with 9 bases that match TRBD1. Germline values: CDR1 SGHAT, CDR2 FQNNGV. There are 16 residues in the CDR3. Trimming cost V 3 bases and J 7 bases; bases outside gene matches: 10.

This clonotype was seen just once. This rearrangement joins TRBV30 to TRBJ1-1; TRBD1 might be the D (5 bases). The length of the CDR3 is 10 residues. CDR1 and CDR2 (germline): GTSNPN, SVGIG (reference sequence). The V end lost 4 bases, the J end lost 6 bases, and 6 bases lay between the germline ends. CDR3 in amino acids: CAWMGAEAFF. For the CDR3, the DNA is TGTGCCTGGATGGGGGCTGAAGCTTTCTTT. Variable domain in full (rest from reference TRBV30 and TRBJ1-1): SQTIHQWPATLVQPVGSPLSLECTVEGTSNPNLYWYRQAAGRGLQLLFYSVGIGQISSEVPQNLSASRPQDRQFILSSKKLLLSDSGFYLCAWMGAEAFFGQGTRLTVV.

The rearrangement links TRBV10-1 to TRBJ1-2; tentative D call: TRBD1 (6 bases). Trimming shortened V by 7 bases and J by 8 bases, and 17 bases separated the two germline ends. The CDR3 has 13 amino acids. CDR1 is WNHNN and CDR2 is SYGVQD in the germline V gene (reference sequence). Here the CDR3 reads CASIDRRRRGYTF. The CDR3 DNA sequence: TGCGCCAGCATAGACAGGCGCCGTCGGGGCTACACCTTC.

This clonotype was picked up a small number of times. The genes are TRBV7-8 and TRBJ2-7, with D hard to call. CDR1 and CDR2 from the germline V gene are SGHVS and FQNEAQ. The CDR3 consists of 13 residues. The germline V and J ends were trimmed by 0 bases and 6 bases, with 9 bases remaining between them. The chain's CDR3 is CASSLAQDREQYF. The CDR3 coding sequence is TGTGCCAGCAGCTTAGCGCAGGATCGCGAGCAGTACTTC.

This rearrangement joins TRBV5-4 to TRBJ1-2; D perhaps matches TRBD1 (6 bases). This CDR3 contains 14 residues. The V and J ends lost 0 bases and 2 bases respectively, with 8 bases between them. Germline CDR1 reads SGHNT; CDR2 reads YYREEE (reference sequence). The CDR3 region is CASSLGGANYGYTF. CDR3 sequence (DNA): TGTGCCAGCAGCTTGGGGGGGGCCAACTATGGCTACACCTTC.

This clonotype occurred a few times. The chain joins TRBV15 to TRBJ1-2; 8 bases are shared with TRBD1. The CDR3 has 16 residues. V shed 3 bases, J shed 8 bases, and the junction held 14 bases outside the gene matches. Germline assignment: CDR1 LNHNV and CDR2 YYDKDF (reference sequence). Here the CDR3 reads CATSSGQGGWFGGYTF. Written as DNA, the CDR3 is TGTGCCACCAGCAGCGGACAGGGAGGGTGGTTTGGCGGCTACACCTTC.

There are a few counts of this clonotype. This chain links TRBV6-1 with TRBJ1-2; D is perhaps TRBD1 (5 bases). Trimming left V 7 bases short and J 0 bases short, with 6 bases between. The CDR3 runs to 12 residues. Per the germline V gene, CDR1 is MNHNS and CDR2 is SASEGT. The CDR3 nucleotides read TGTGCCAGCATGGGGCCTAACTATGGCTACACCTTC. The encoded protein is CASMGPNYGYTF.

This clonotype was found a few times. The J gene is TRBJ1-6, the V gene TRBV7-2; 10 nucleotides line up with TRBD1. CDR1 SGHTA and CDR2 FQGNSA come from the germline V gene. The CDR3 is 17 amino acids. The V gene end was trimmed by 0 bases and the J gene end by 5 bases; junction bases not matched to a gene: 4. CDR3 sequence reads: CASSLAPTGGNNSPLHF. As DNA, the CDR3 is TGTGCCAGCAGCTTAGCACCGACAGGGGGCAATAATTCACCCCTCCACTTT.

CDR3 DNA: TGTGCCAGTAGCCCAACCCGTCAGCCCCAGCATTTT. Its translation: CASSPTRQPQHF. This chain joins TRBV19 and TRBJ1-5; D is ambiguous. Germline V gene data show CDR1 as LNHDA and CDR2 as SQIVND (reference sequence). The CDR3 has 12 amino acids. Trimming left V 6 bases short and J 6 bases short, with 9 bases between.

The CDR3 protein is CASSGTGQETQYF. DNA for the CDR3: TGTGCCAGCTCAGGGACAGGACAAGAGACCCAGTACTTC. The V gene is TRBV18, the J gene TRBJ2-5; 8 bases map to TRBD1. Germline loops: CDR1 KGHSH, CDR2 LQKENI. The J segment lost 2 bases and the V segment lost 5 bases, leaving 1 base of the junction unmatched. The CDR3 loop spans 13 amino acids.

This clonotype was counted between two and nine times. V usage is TRBV27 and J usage is TRBJ1-2, with D possibly matching TRBD1 (5 bases). The CDR3 runs to 15 residues. V lost 5 bases and J 4 bases, leaving 17 bases between the germline ends. Germline V CDR1 and CDR2: MNHEY, SMNVEV (reference sequence). The CDR3 DNA reads TGTGCCAGCAGTCCGCGACAGCTGTTCCTCTATGGCTACACCTTC. This encodes CASSPRQLFLYGYTF.

The rearrangement links TRBV6-5 to TRBJ1-2; D is perhaps TRBD1 (6 bases). Germline V gene sequence: CDR1 MNHEY, CDR2 SVGAGI. The CDR3 is made up of 15 amino acids. Deletions cut 2 bases from V and 4 bases from J, with 14 bases between. This chain's CDR3 is CASSYGGQTVYGYTF. The CDR3 region has the DNA TGTGCCAGCAGTTACGGGGGGCAGACCGTCTATGGCTACACCTTC.

The J gene is TRBJ1-6, the V gene TRBV30; D might be TRBD1 (5 bases). V dropped 2 bases and J dropped 8 bases, with 10 bases sitting between them. The CDR3 has 13 residues. Germline CDR1 and CDR2: GTSNPN and SVGIG (reference sequence). The CDR3 nucleotides read TGTGCCTGGAGTCGGGGGGGGGATTCACCCCTCCACTTT. Protein sequence: CAWSRGGDSPLHF.

This clonotype was found a few times. The chain employs TRBV7-9 and TRBJ2-7, with 11 bases lining up with TRBD1. The CDR3 contains 13 residues. Germline CDR1 and CDR2: SEHNR and FQNEAQ (reference sequence). V lost 8 bases and J lost 5; bases outside the gene matches: 5. Written as DNA, the CDR3 is TGTGCCAGCGGGAGGACAGGGGGCAACGAGCAGTACTTC. Protein product: CASGRTGGNEQYF.

This chain joins TRBV6-1 and TRBJ1-5; no definite D call. Germline V lookup: CDR1 MNHNS, CDR2 SASEGT. Trimming stripped 1 base from V and 4 bases from J, with 5 bases between. The CDR3 runs 13 residues. In nucleotides, the CDR3 is TGTGCCAGCAGTGAAGTCGGGAATCAGCCCCAGCATTTT. It yields the protein CASSEVGNQPQHF.

V gene TRBV12-3 or TRBV12-4 combines with J gene TRBJ1-5; a weak D match, TRBD1 (6 bases). The CDR3 is 14 residues long. Trimming took off 4 bases at V and 6 bases at J, with 13 bases between the two ends. CDR3 sequence: CASSSGGGSQPQHF. Here the CDR3 DNA reads TGTGCCAGCAGTTCGGGGGGGGGCAGTCAGCCCCAGCATTTT.

There are a few counts of this clonotype. V usage is TRBV5-6 and J usage is TRBJ1-6; D unclear. Germline lookup yields CDR1 SGHDT and CDR2 YYEEEE. The CDR3 consists of 14 residues. Trimming cost V 6 bases and J 5 bases, with 12 bases left between them. CDR3 in amino acids: CASTLLGNNSPLHF. The CDR3 DNA reads TGTGCCAGCACCCTACTAGGGAATAATTCACCCCTCCACTTT.

The chain has TRBV6-1 and TRBJ1-5; no definite D call. Germline loops: CDR1 MNHNS, CDR2 SASEGT. The V and J ends lost 6 bases and 1 base respectively, with 13 bases between them. This CDR3 is 15 amino acids long. The chain's CDR3 is CASRAHAASNQPQHF. CDR3 coding DNA: TGTGCCAGCAGAGCTCATGCAGCCAGCAATCAGCCCCAGCATTTT.